This passage covers 29 T cell receptor beta chains from one sample sequenced in a study of T cell changes during pregnancy in multiple sclerosis. The repertoire was sequenced with immunoSEQ multiplex PCR; TCRdb's copy has only in-frame clones and lacks some. There are some 97,000 clones in the sample; approximately 94% occur only once, and about 0.9% lies in the top ten. The material was peripheral blood, obtained before pregnancy. These receptors all come from a female donor with multiple sclerosis, enrolled in a pregnancy study.

This chain uses TRBV2 with TRBJ2-1; maybe TRBD1 (5 bases). The CDR3 has 12 residues. Between the trimmed V and J ends, which lost 4 bases and 7 bases, there was a span of 8 bases. Germline V gives CDR1 SNHLY, CDR2 FYNNEI. In nucleotides, the CDR3 is TGTGCCAGCAGTGTGGGGCGAAATGAGCAGTTCTTC. Protein sequence: CASSVGRNEQFF.

V gene TRBV5-1 combines with J gene TRBJ1-1, with 9 bases that match TRBD1. The V and J ends lost 5 bases and 4 bases, in that order; junction bases with no gene match: 9. CDR3 size: 15 residues. Germline CDR1 reads SGHRS; CDR2 reads YFSETQ. In nucleotides, the CDR3 is TGCGCCAGCAGAATTGCCGGGACAGGGTTCACTGAAGCTTTCTTT. It is translated as CASRIAGTGFTEAFF. Full variable domain (missing parts from reference TRBV5-1 and TRBJ1-1): KAGVTQTPRYLIKTRGQQVTLSCSPISGHRSVSWYQQTPGQGLQFLFEYFSETQRNKGNFPGRFSGRQFSNSRSEMNVSTLELGDSALYLCASRIAGTGFTEAFFGQGTRLTVV.

This clone was recorded only once. The chain joins TRBV7-9 to TRBJ2-7; no clear D. The V gene's germline CDR1 is SEHNR and CDR2 FQNEAQ (reference sequence). CDR3 size: 11 residues. Trimming left V 4 bases short and J 5 bases short, with 6 bases between. For the CDR3, the DNA is TGTGCCAGCAGCTCTAATGACGAGCAGTACTTC. Residues: CASSSNDEQYF.

This chain links TRBV4-1 with TRBJ1-4, with D possibly matching TRBD1 (5 bases). The V gene lost 2 bases and the J gene lost 3 bases, with 13 bases spanning the gap. The CDR3 totals 16 residues. The germline CDR1 and CDR2 sequences are MGHRA and YSYEKL. The CDR3, as DNA: TGCGCCAGCAGCCAATTTAGCAGGGTACCTAATGAAAAACTGTTTTTT. Translation gives CASSQFSRVPNEKLFF.

V is TRBV2 and J is TRBJ2-2; D remains ambiguous. The CDR3 sequence is 12 residues long. The germline V and J ends were trimmed by 6 bases and 4 bases, with 6 bases remaining between them. Germline CDR1 is SNHLY and CDR2 is FYNNEI. The CDR3 loop is CASRTPTGELFF. CDR3 in DNA: TGTGCCAGCAGGACTCCCACCGGGGAGCTGTTTTTT.

V is TRBV6-5 and J is TRBJ1-4; TRBD1 matches 11 bases. Germline trimming cut 2 bases from V and 7 bases from J; bases unmatched to any gene: 0. The CDR3 covers 14 residues. Germline V lookup: CDR1 MNHEY, CDR2 SVGAGI. Here the CDR3 reads CASSYGTGGEKLFF. The CDR3 bases are TGTGCCAGCAGTTACGGGACAGGGGGTGAAAAACTGTTTTTT.

The rearrangement joins TRBV5-1 to TRBJ2-2; unclear D gene. Trimming pared 7 bases from V and 1 base from J, leaving 8 bases between. This CDR3 contains 13 residues. Germline V lookup: CDR1 SGHRS, CDR2 YFSETQ. CDR3 region: CASASGNTGELFF. CDR3 nucleotide sequence: TGCGCCAGCGCGTCAGGGAACACCGGGGAGCTGTTTTTT.

The genes are TRBV11-2 and TRBJ2-2, with unresolved D. Between the trimmed V and J ends, which lost 1 base and 0 bases, there was a span of 6 bases. CDR1 and CDR2 (germline): SGHAT, FQNNGV. CDR3 size: 15 residues. The CDR3 DNA follows: TGTGCCAGCAGCTTAGCGACACCGAACACCGGGGAGCTGTTTTTT. Its translation is CASSLATPNTGELFF.

The chain is built from TRBV29-1 and TRBJ2-7; 11 bases agree with TRBD2. V dropped 0 bases and J dropped 5; count of bases not matched to a gene: 0. Per germline, CDR1 SQVTM and CDR2 ANQGSEA. The CDR3 loop spans 13 amino acids. DNA of the CDR3: TGCAGCGTTGAAGAACTAGCGGGAGACGAGCAGTACTTC. Protein: CSVEELAGDEQYF.

V and J are TRBV7-6 and TRBJ2-7, with D perhaps matching TRBD2 (5 bases). This CDR3 contains 15 residues. CDR1 is SGHVS and CDR2 is FNYEAQ in the germline V gene. The germline V and J ends were trimmed by 1 base and 0 bases, with 10 bases remaining between them. In nucleotides, the CDR3 is TGTGCCAGCAGCTTAGGGTCTAGCTACTCCTACGAGCAGTACTTC. This translates into CASSLGSSYSYEQYF.

The chain joins TRBV19 to TRBJ1-1; possibly TRBD1 for D (6 bases). The germline CDR1 and CDR2 sequences are LNHDA and SQIVND (reference sequence). V shed 6 bases and J shed 4 bases, with 15 bases lying between them. The CDR3 totals 14 residues. CDR3: CASSSGATTTEAFF. The CDR3 bases are TGTGCCAGTAGCTCAGGGGCAACCACCACTGAAGCTTTCTTT.

The chain combines TRBV6-5 with TRBJ2-7, with 10 nucleotides matching TRBD2. CDR3 size: 15 residues. Unmatched junction bases numbered 8, after V lost 6 bases and J lost 3 bases. Germline V gene lookup returns CDR1 MNHEY and CDR2 SVGAGI. CDR3 nucleotide sequence: TGTGCCAGCAGCCCTAGCGGGAGTCTTCGCTACGAGCAGTACTTC. This sequence encodes CASSPSGSLRYEQYF.

This chain joins TRBV19 and TRBJ1-1, with TRBD1 matching over 8 bases. CDR1 is LNHDA, CDR2 SQIVND, per germline (reference sequence). The V and J ends lost 7 bases and 5 bases, in that order; junction bases with no gene match: 15. The CDR3 covers 16 residues. DNA for the CDR3: TGTGCCAGTAAATCCGGGACAGGTTTGGTATCTACTGAAGCTTTCTTT. It yields the protein CASKSGTGLVSTEAFF.

This rearrangement joins TRBV10-3 to TRBJ1-5; 12 bases line up with TRBD1. After removal of 4 bases from V and 5 bases from J, the junction contained 9 bases not matched to a gene. In germline, CDR1 is ENHRY, CDR2 SYGVKD. This CDR3 has 17 residues. CDR3 residues: CAISAGQGAKLDQPQHF. CDR3 sequence (DNA): TGTGCCATCAGTGCGGGACAGGGGGCGAAGCTGGATCAGCCCCAGCATTTT.

This clone is a singleton in its sample. The V and J genes are TRBV5-8 and TRBJ2-3; 7 bases fit TRBD2. J lost 6 bases, V lost 4 bases, and 14 bases had no gene match. The CDR3 is 16 residues long. Germline V CDR1 and CDR2: SGHTS, YDEGEE. DNA of the CDR3: TGTGCCAGCAGCCGGAGGGCTAGCGGACTGAGGGATACGCAGTATTTT. Translation gives CASSRRASGLRDTQYF.

V is TRBV4-1 and J is TRBJ2-7; 8 nucleotides agree with TRBD2. CDR3 length equals 14 residues. V shed 4 bases, J shed 6 bases, and the junction held 8 bases outside the gene matches. Germline V gene sequence: CDR1 MGHRA, CDR2 YSYEKL. The CDR3 DNA sequence: TGCGCCAGCAGCCCCACATTTAGCGGGATCGAGCAGTACTTC. It yields the protein CASSPTFSGIEQYF.

The gene calls are TRBV29-1 and TRBJ1-2, with D perhaps matching TRBD1 (6 bases). Germline CDR1 and CDR2: SQVTM and ANQGSEA. This CDR3 spans 13 amino acids. Trimming shortened V by 3 bases and J by 7 bases, and 15 bases separated the two germline ends. The CDR3 DNA is TGCAGCGTTGACAGGGGCACCCCGGGTGGCTACACCTTC. The encoded protein is CSVDRGTPGGYTF.

The chain combines TRBV29-1 with TRBJ2-1; 8 nucleotides align to TRBD1. The CDR3 has 12 residues. Unmatched junction bases numbered 8, after V lost 8 bases and J lost 8 bases. CDR1 and CDR2 (germline): SQVTM, ANQGSEA. CDR3 residues: CSSWTGMDEQFF. In DNA, the CDR3 is TGCAGCTCGTGGACAGGGATGGATGAGCAGTTCTTC.

The CDR3 DNA reads TGCGCCAGCAGCGTGGGGACAGGCCTTGGAGAGACCCAGTACTTC. Its protein is CASSVGTGLGETQYF. The rearrangement joins TRBV5-1 to TRBJ2-5, with TRBD1 identical over 8 bases. Germline trimming cut 4 bases from V and 4 bases from J; bases unmatched to any gene: 9. CDR1 SGHRS and CDR2 YFSETQ come from the germline V gene. This CDR3 has 15 amino acids.

This chain uses TRBV11-1 with TRBJ2-7; 14 positions match TRBD2. CDR1 and CDR2 from the germline V gene are SGHAT and FQDESV (reference sequence). This CDR3 has 15 residues. The junction had 2 bases not matched to a gene; V was cut back by 3 bases and J by 4 bases. CDR3 sequence reads: CASSFGTSGSYEQYF. DNA of the CDR3: TGTGCCAGCAGCTTTGGGACTAGCGGGAGTTACGAGCAGTACTTC.

Concerning this clone itself: The same CDR3 can be traced to other DNA sequences in this sample. The chain has TRBV6-5 and TRBJ2-1; TRBD1 is a possible D gene (5 bases). Germline V gene lookup returns CDR1 MNHEY and CDR2 SVGAGI. The V end was cut by 3 bases, the J end by 7 bases, with 10 bases between. The CDR3 runs to 13 residues. The CDR3 protein is CASSYGQGNEQFF. The CDR3, as DNA: TGTGCCAGCAGTTATGGTCAGGGAAATGAGCAGTTCTTC.

The CDR3 DNA sequence: TGTGCCAGCAGCTCAACGAGGACAGGGGCTGGAAACACCATATATTTT. It translates to CASSSTRTGAGNTIYF. V usage is TRBV7-9 and J usage is TRBJ1-3, with 9 nucleotides matching TRBD1. The V gene end was trimmed by 4 bases and the J gene end by 2 bases; junction bases not matched to a gene: 6. The CDR3 is made up of 16 amino acids. Germline V gives CDR1 SEHNR, CDR2 FQNEAQ (reference sequence).

The chain employs TRBV13 and TRBJ2-1, with 10 bases matching TRBD2. Germline V gives CDR1 PRHDT, CDR2 FYEKMQ (reference sequence). The CDR3 runs 16 residues. V lost 1 base, J lost 6 bases, and 6 bases stayed unmatched. The chain's CDR3 is CASSLDSSGSFNEQFF. CDR3 coding DNA: TGTGCCAGCAGCTTAGATTCTAGCGGGAGTTTCAATGAGCAGTTCTTC.

The chain uses TRBV6-1 and TRBJ2-1; TRBD1 matches at 7 bases. The CDR3 covers 13 residues. V lost 7 bases, J lost 7 bases, and 7 bases stayed unmatched. CDR1 and CDR2 from the germline V gene are MNHNS and SASEGT. The DNA for the CDR3 is TGTGCCAGCAAATCCGGGACAGTGAATGAGCAGTTCTTC. This gives the protein CASKSGTVNEQFF.

This clone was found once. This rearrangement joins TRBV27 to TRBJ2-2; 7 bases align to TRBD2. V trimming: 5 bases; J trimming: 3 bases; junction bases outside the gene matches: 3. Per the germline V gene, CDR1 is MNHEY and CDR2 is SMNVEV (reference sequence). The CDR3 length is 14 residues. CDR3 sequence reads: CASSLGGDTGELFF. CDR3 bases: TGTGCCAGCAGTCTTGGGGGGGACACCGGGGAGCTGTTTTTT.

V gene TRBV11-2 combines with J gene TRBJ2-1; the match to TRBD1 covers 8 bases. Looked up from germline, CDR1 is SGHAT and CDR2 is FQNNGV. V shed 1 base and J 15 bases; nucleotides not matched to a gene: 8. The CDR3 runs to 13 residues. CDR3 sequence: CASSLVWGTGPFF. CDR3 in DNA: TGTGCCAGCAGCTTAGTATGGGGGACAGGACCGTTCTTC.

In DNA form, the CDR3 reads TGTGCCAGCAGCATTCAGGGGGCGGGCACCGGGGAGCTGTTTTTT. Its translation is CASSIQGAGTGELFF. The rearrangement uses TRBV5-4 and TRBJ2-2; 8 positions agree with TRBD1. The CDR3 spans 15 residues. Germline V gene data show CDR1 as SGHNT and CDR2 as YYREEE (reference sequence). V was pared by 4 bases and J by 4 bases, with 6 bases of the junction left unmatched. The variable domain in full, with the rest retrieved from reference TRBV5-4 and TRBJ2-2, is ETGVTQSPTHLIKTRGQQVTLRCSSQSGHNTVSWYQQALGQGPQFIFQYYREEENGRGNFPPRFSGLQFPNYSSELNVNALELDDSALYLCASSIQGAGTGELFFGEGSRLTVL.

The chain joins TRBV11-2 to TRBJ2-7, with D tentatively TRBD2 (5 bases). The CDR3 has 17 residues. Deletions cut 0 bases from V and 2 bases from J, with 17 bases between. Germline V gene sequence: CDR1 SGHAT, CDR2 FQNNGV. CDR3 residues: CASSLDRRRVDAYEQYF. The CDR3 region has the DNA TGTGCCAGCAGCTTAGATAGGAGGCGGGTGGACGCCTACGAGCAGTACTTC.

CDR3 region: CASSFSGVAFF. The CDR3 DNA follows: TGTGCCAGCAGCTTTTCAGGGGTGGCTTTCTTT. V usage is TRBV7-9 and J usage is TRBJ1-1; D may be TRBD1 (6 bases). The CDR3 loop spans 11 amino acids. Looked up from germline, CDR1 is SEHNR and CDR2 is FQNEAQ (reference sequence). The V end lost 3 bases, the J end lost 11 bases, and 10 bases lay between the germline ends.